This T cell receptor (beta chain) comes out of a study of T cell repertoires in cytomegalovirus infection. On the study more broadly: It was the public TCR beta signatures that indicated both CMV infection and matching HLA type.

Worth noting for this clonotype: The antigen is undetermined.

MiXCR was run by TCRdb on the reads, yielding one entry per CDR3 protein. Of about 130,000 distinct CDR3 sequences listed, about 31% are singletons. From germline, CDR1 is MGHRA and CDR2 YSYEKL. This CDR3 is built from 15 residues. V lost 5 bases, J lost 2 bases, and 8 bases stayed unmatched. This material consisted of CD8+ T cells from cultured PBMCs, taken from culture after CMV antigen stimulation. The gene calls are TRBV4-1 and TRBJ2-7; 8 bases line up with TRBD2. The clonotype comes from a human donor in good health (CMV status not recorded). Some clones in this sample may be carry-over from other donors' samples. As DNA, the CDR3 is TGCGCCAGCAGCTACACTAGCGGCGGGACCTACGAGCAGTACTTC. Amino acids: CASSYTSGGTYEQYF.